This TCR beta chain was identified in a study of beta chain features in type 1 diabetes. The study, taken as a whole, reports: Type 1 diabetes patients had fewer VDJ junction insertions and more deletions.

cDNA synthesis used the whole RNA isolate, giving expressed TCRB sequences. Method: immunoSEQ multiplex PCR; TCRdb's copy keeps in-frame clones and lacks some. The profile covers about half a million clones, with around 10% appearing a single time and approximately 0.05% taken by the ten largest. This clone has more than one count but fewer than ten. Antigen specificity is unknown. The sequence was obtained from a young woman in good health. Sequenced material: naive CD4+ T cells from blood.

The CDR3: CASSQGRAVRNEQFF. The CDR3 bases are TGTGCCAGCAGCCAGGGAAGGGCCGTAAGAAATGAGCAGTTCTTC. The chain recombines TRBV28 with TRBJ2-1; TRBD1 might be the D (5 bases). Deletions cut 6 bases from V and 7 bases from J, with 19 bases between. CDR1 is MDHEN, CDR2 SYDVKM, per germline. This CDR3 contains 15 residues.